This T cell receptor beta chain was retrieved from a study of T cell responses to AZD1222 COVID-19 vaccine. Study conclusions and caveats: Clonal diversity may have been underestimated, and the donors were mostly white British, with more females than males. Spike was spanned by vaccine-associated CD4 TCRs, with dominance at 160-218 and 743-854. Compared with day 0, the breadth and depth of the Spike-specific TCR repertoire rose significantly after two doses of AZD1222. Repertoires were sampled only after the peak T cell response.

The method was immunoSEQ multiplex PCR; TCRdb's version includes in-frame clones alone and lacks a portion of them. This table has approximately 130,000 clones, approximately 85% appearing once. This clone was detected only a few times. Its antigen is still unknown. Germline lookup yields CDR1 SGHTS and CDR2 YDEGEE. The CDR3 covers 15 residues. V lost 4 bases and J 0 bases, leaving 13 bases between the germline ends. The sequence came from an adult who received the MenACWY meningococcal vaccine as a control. This sample comprised peripheral blood, obtained 28 days after the second dose of the MenACWY control vaccine. The chain joins TRBV5-8 to TRBJ1-1; D remains unclear. CDR3 bases: TGTGCCAGCAGCCGGTCGGTCCTCATGAACACTGAAGCTTTCTTT. It is translated as CASSRSVLMNTEAFF. The whole variable domain, filled in from reference TRBV5-8 and TRBJ1-1, reads EAGVTQSPTHLIKTRGQQATLRCSPISGHTSVYWYQQALGLGLQFLLWYDEGEERNRGNFPPRFSGRQFPNYSSELNVNALELEDSALYLCASSRSVLMNTEAFFGQGTRLTVV.